The T cell receptor beta chain under discussion was sequenced for a study of shared clonotypes between healthy human individuals. Study information: Each donor had three CD4 naive, three CD4 memory, two CD8 naive and one CD8 memory plate.

Measured with immunoSEQ multiplex PCR; TCRdb has only the in-frame clones, and not every one. The sample includes more than 550,000 clones, around 92% of them seen just once. There are 17 residues in the CDR3. Germline V gives CDR1 SEHNR, CDR2 FQNEAQ (reference sequence). J lost 5 bases, V lost 2 bases, and 13 bases had no gene match. Terminally differentiated effector memory CD45RA+ cells were left out of the naive CD8 fraction, which was CD45RO-negative and positively selected for CCR7. This clonotype was obtained from a man aged 30 to 45 in good health. This chain links TRBV7-9 with TRBJ2-7, with TRBD1 matching 9 bases. The source material was naive CD8+ T cells sorted from blood. CDR3 region: CASSLPRLTGGFDEQYF. Here the CDR3 DNA reads TGTGCCAGCAGCTTACCTCGACTCACAGGGGGCTTCGACGAGCAGTACTTC.